The 27 T cell receptor beta chains reported below all come from one sample, sequenced in a study of neurological immune-mediated disorders. TCRdb analysed the 5' RACE reads with MiXCR anew, one entry per CDR3 protein. The profile shows around 55,000 distinct CDR3 sequences, 4% of them singletons. Input material: CD4+ T cells from blood. The receptors come from a woman in her 40s with multiple sclerosis.

The chain couples TRBV6-6 to TRBJ1-2; perhaps TRBD1 as D (5 bases). V shed 2 bases and J shed 3 bases, with 13 bases lying between them. CDR1 MNHNY and CDR2 SVGAGI come from the germline V gene (reference sequence). CDR3 size: 15 residues. CDR3 nucleotide sequence: TGTGCCAGCAGTTACGGGGCCGGGCCCGACTATGGCTACACCTTC. This codes for CASSYGAGPDYGYTF.

The sample holds many counts of this clonotype. The rearrangement joins TRBV29-1 to TRBJ2-5, with D maybe TRBD1 (5 bases). Trimming took 3 bases from V and 7 from J, leaving 18 bases between them. The CDR3 contains 14 residues. CDR1 and CDR2 (germline): SQVTM, ANQGSEA. The CDR3 loop reads CSVEARQSGRTQYF. The CDR3 nucleotides are TGCAGCGTTGAGGCTCGACAGAGTGGTCGGACCCAGTACTTC.

This clonotype has ten or more counts. The genes are TRBV5-6 and TRBJ2-7, with D possibly matching TRBD2 (6 bases). The CDR3 has 15 residues. Looked up from germline, CDR1 is SGHDT and CDR2 is YYEEEE. Trimming took 1 base from V and 0 from J, leaving 11 bases between them. CDR3 coding DNA: TGTGCCAGCAGCTTGTACCACGGGAGCTCCTACGAGCAGTACTTC. It translates to CASSLYHGSSYEQYF.

This clonotype was counted many times. The chain couples TRBV20-1 to TRBJ2-7; D possibly corresponds to TRBD1 (6 bases). CDR1 is DFQATT, CDR2 SNEGSKA, per germline (reference sequence). Deletions cut 7 bases from V and 4 bases from J, with 11 bases between. CDR3 length: 11 residues. CDR3 amino acids: CSGARGYEQYF. The CDR3 DNA follows: TGCAGTGGGGCCAGGGGATACGAGCAGTACTTC.

This clonotype was counted many times. The chain has TRBV7-9 and TRBJ2-5; the match to TRBD1 covers 9 bases. This CDR3 has 14 amino acids. The trim removed 4 bases at V and 2 bases at J, leaving 2 bases unmatched. The V gene's germline CDR1 is SEHNR and CDR2 FQNEAQ (reference sequence). The CDR3 is CASSWGQGQETQYF. The CDR3 DNA reads TGTGCCAGCAGCTGGGGACAGGGACAAGAGACCCAGTACTTC.

This clonotype was counted ten times or more. This rearrangement joins TRBV12-3 or TRBV12-4 to TRBJ2-6; D is unresolved. The V end was cut by 4 bases, the J end by 2 bases, with 6 bases between. The CDR3 is 14 residues long. Here the CDR3 DNA reads TGTGCCAGCAGTTGGTCGACTGGGGCCAACGTCCTGACTTTC. Translated, it gives CASSWSTGANVLTF.

This clonotype has at least ten counts. The gene calls are TRBV3-1 and TRBJ1-2; D gene ambiguous. There are 13 residues in the CDR3. Per the germline V gene, CDR1 is LGHDT and CDR2 is YNNKEL (reference sequence). The ends were cut back, 0 bases at V and 5 bases at J, with 7 bases in the middle. Here the CDR3 DNA reads TGTGCCAGCAGCCAAGATCTTCTATATGGCTACACCTTC. Protein sequence: CASSQDLLYGYTF.

This clonotype has at least ten counts. The chain carries TRBV5-1 and TRBJ1-1; D unresolved. The CDR3 runs 19 residues. V lost 4 bases and J 0 bases, leaving 25 bases between the germline ends. From germline, CDR1 is SGHRS and CDR2 YFSETQ. CDR3 sequence (DNA): TGCGCCAGCAGCCTCGTGCGGGCAGGTAACTCCGCCCTGAACACTGAAGCTTTCTTT. Protein sequence: CASSLVRAGNSALNTEAFF.

This clonotype ranks as medium-sized. J is TRBJ2-3 and V is TRBV4-1, with D unresolved. The germline V gene encodes CDR1 MGHRA and CDR2 YSYEKL. Trimming removed 3 bases from V and 1 base from J, with 17 bases in between. The CDR3 spans 17 residues. CDR3 sequence (DNA): TGCGCCAGCAGCCAGGGTGGACCGCATCTAGGCACAGATACGCAGTATTTT. Residues: CASSQGGPHLGTDTQYF.

This clonotype was seen at least ten times. V usage is TRBV11-2 and J usage is TRBJ2-6, with unresolved D. The germline V gene encodes CDR1 SGHAT and CDR2 FQNNGV. Trimming removed 5 bases from V and 0 bases from J, with 11 bases in between. This CDR3 has 16 amino acids. CDR3 nucleotide sequence: TGTGCCAGCAGCCAAGGACGTAACTCTGGGGCCAACGTCCTGACTTTC. Its protein product is CASSQGRNSGANVLTF.

This clonotype was observed many times. V usage is TRBV6-5 and J usage is TRBJ1-2, with D perhaps matching TRBD1 (5 bases). Germline V gives CDR1 MNHEY, CDR2 SVGAGI. Trimming shortened V by 6 bases and J by 8 bases, and 19 bases separated the two germline ends. The CDR3 is made up of 14 amino acids. CDR3 nucleotides: TGTGCCAGCAGGGACCCCGCCAGGGCCTTCGGCTACACCTTC. It translates to CASRDPARAFGYTF.

This clonotype was found many times. The J gene is TRBJ1-1, the V gene TRBV20-1, with D perhaps matching TRBD1 (6 bases). The CDR3 has 14 residues. Germline values: CDR1 DFQATT, CDR2 SNEGSKA (reference sequence). V was cut by 6 bases and J by 0 bases, with 14 bases left in between. The CDR3 loop reads CSATTGLMNTEAFF. The CDR3 coding sequence is TGCAGTGCCACGACAGGACTCATGAACACTGAAGCTTTCTTT.

This clonotype was picked up a small number of times. V usage is TRBV11-3 and J usage is TRBJ2-3; 7 bases agree with TRBD1. This CDR3 spans 15 amino acids. J gave up 4 bases and V 5 bases, and 9 bases lay outside the gene matches. In germline, CDR1 is SGHNT, CDR2 YENEEA. CDR3 region: CASSRHRGLSDTQYF. The CDR3 DNA reads as TGTGCCAGCAGCCGACACAGGGGCTTATCAGATACGCAGTATTTT.

This clonotype appeared many times. The V and J genes are TRBV20-1 and TRBJ2-3, with D perhaps matching TRBD2 (6 bases). There are 16 residues in the CDR3. Germline-derived CDR1 and CDR2 are DFQATT and SNEGSKA (reference sequence). Trimming left V 6 bases short and J 0 bases short, with 19 bases between. The CDR3 spells CSAAARGAASTDTQYF. The CDR3 coding sequence is TGCAGTGCCGCGGCCCGCGGGGCGGCCAGCACAGATACGCAGTATTTT.

This clonotype was seen repeatedly, ten times or more. The genes are TRBV3-1 and TRBJ1-1; D perhaps matches TRBD1 (6 bases). The V and J ends lost 6 bases and 1 base respectively, with 12 bases between them. Germline CDR1 LGHDT, CDR2 YNNKEL (reference sequence). The CDR3 contains 14 residues. The CDR3 nucleotides read TGTGCCAGCAGGCCGGGACATGCGAACACTGAAGCTTTCTTT. This codes for CASRPGHANTEAFF.

This clonotype was seen many times. The gene calls are TRBV7-8 and TRBJ2-3; TRBD2 aligns across 7 bases. The CDR3 length is 16 residues. The junction had 13 bases not matched to a gene; V was cut back by 5 bases and J by 5 bases. Germline CDR1 reads SGHVS; CDR2 reads FQNEAQ. CDR3 DNA sequence: TGTGCCAGCAGCCCCACCTGGAGCGGGGTGGTAGATACGCAGTATTTT. It translates to CASSPTWSGVVDTQYF. Combining the CDR3 with reference TRBV7-8 and TRBJ2-3 gives the whole variable domain GAGVSQSPRYKVAKRGQDVALRCDPISGHVSLFWYQQALGQGPEFLTYFQNEAQLDKSGLPSDRFFAERPEGSVSTLKIQRTQQEDSAVYLCASSPTWSGVVDTQYFGPGTRLTVL.

This clonotype was counted at least ten times. The rearrangement uses TRBV5-4 and TRBJ2-5; tentatively, D is TRBD1 (6 bases). Germline V gene sequence: CDR1 SGHNT, CDR2 YYREEE (reference sequence). The CDR3 is 14 residues long. V dropped 5 bases and J dropped 2 bases, with 13 bases sitting between them. The CDR3 DNA follows: TGTGCCAGCAGGACAGGATCACCACAAGAGACCCAGTACTTC. Protein product: CASRTGSPQETQYF.

This clonotype came up many times. The chain is built from TRBV6-5 and TRBJ1-2; D may be TRBD1 (5 bases). The germline gives CDR1 MNHEY, CDR2 SVGAGI. The CDR3 extends over 13 amino acids. The V end was cut by 2 bases, the J end by 6 bases, with 10 bases between. CDR3: CASSYVRGDGYTF. CDR3 in DNA: TGTGCCAGCAGTTACGTTAGAGGGGATGGCTACACCTTC.

This clonotype was picked up many times. The chain carries TRBV12-3 or TRBV12-4 and TRBJ1-1; the D gene is possibly TRBD1 (5 bases). Trimming took off 7 bases at V and 1 base at J, with 16 bases between the two ends. The CDR3 has 15 residues. CDR3 amino acids: CASTPSGRSNTEAFF. DNA for the CDR3: TGTGCCAGCACTCCCTCGGGACGGTCGAACACTGAAGCTTTCTTT.

A note on this clonotype: A single base separates this from a much larger clone, so it may be a read error. CDR3 sequence: CASSPPSLDSPLHF. CDR3 DNA: TGTGCCAGCTCACCACCCTCGTTGGATTCACCCCTCCACTTT. The V gene is TRBV18, the J gene TRBJ1-6; D ambiguous. Germline V gene lookup returns CDR1 KGHSH and CDR2 LQKENI. CDR3 length: 14 amino acids. The V end lost 0 bases, the J end lost 8 bases, and 8 bases lay between the germline ends.

The table lists this clonotype with many counts. V and J are TRBV21-1 and TRBJ2-7; TRBD1, the D gene given by the table, was not confirmed from the DNA. TRBV21-1 is described as a pseudogene. The CDR3 is 15 amino acids. The CDR3 loop reads CASSPQERYSYEQYF. CDR3 nucleotide sequence: TGTGCCAGCAGCCCACAGGAGAGGTATTCCTACGAGCAGTACTTC.

The chain recombines TRBV6-1 with TRBJ1-2; D is unclear. The CDR3 runs 16 residues. V was cut by 6 bases and J by 2 bases, with 19 bases left in between. CDR1 and CDR2 from the germline V gene are MNHNS and SASEGT. This chain's CDR3 is CASRTDKRSGNYGYTF. The CDR3 DNA reads TGTGCCAGCAGAACGGATAAAAGGTCGGGGAACTATGGCTACACCTTC.

This clonotype was counted ten times or more. The chain recombines TRBV5-1 with TRBJ1-2; D not certain. The germline V and J ends were trimmed by 2 bases and 6 bases, with 11 bases remaining between them. This CDR3 is built from 13 residues. The germline V gene encodes CDR1 SGHRS and CDR2 YFSETQ. For the CDR3, the DNA is TGCGCCAGCAGCTTTGGAGACCGAAATGGCTACACCTTC. Amino acids: CASSFGDRNGYTF.

This clonotype was counted at least ten times. This chain uses TRBV20-1 with TRBJ2-7, with D perhaps given as TRBD1 or TRBD2 (6 bases each). The germline V gene encodes CDR1 DFQATT and CDR2 SNEGSKA (reference sequence). The V end lost 3 bases, the J end lost 7 bases, and 16 bases lay between the germline ends. The CDR3 length is 13 residues. The CDR3 coding sequence is TGCAGTGCTAGGGGGGGCTCTGGAGGGGAGCAGTACTTC. It codes for CSARGGSGGEQYF.

In its sample, this clonotype was seen many times. The chain couples TRBV12-3 or TRBV12-4 to TRBJ1-6; perhaps TRBD1 as D (5 bases). The CDR3 runs 13 residues. V was shortened by 1 base and J by 10 bases, with 8 bases between the two germline ends. The CDR3 nucleotides are TGTGCCAGCAGTTTAGGAAGGGGCTCACCCCTCCACTTT. Translated: CASSLGRGSPLHF.

At least ten counts were recorded for this clonotype. The genes are TRBV5-1 and TRBJ1-6; weak D call: TRBD1 (5 bases). Germline V lookup: CDR1 SGHRS, CDR2 YFSETQ. This CDR3 is 14 amino acids long. The V gene lost 0 bases and the J gene lost 10 bases, with 11 bases spanning the gap. The CDR3 DNA is TGCGCCAGCAGCTTGGGTCAGGGCTCCTCACCCCTCCACTTT. Its protein is CASSLGQGSSPLHF. Looking up the rest from reference TRBV5-1 and TRBJ1-6 gives the full variable domain: KAGVTQTPRYLIKTRGQQVTLSCSPISGHRSVSWYQQTPGQGLQFLFEYFSETQRNKGNFPGRFSGRQFSNSRSEMNVSTLELGDSALYLCASSLGQGSSPLHFGNGTRLTVT.

This clonotype was picked up many times. This chain connects TRBV6-2 or TRBV6-3 to TRBJ2-3; TRBD2 agrees at 9 bases. With V trimmed by 2 bases and J by 1 base, 4 bases remained unmatched. Germline CDR1 is MNHEY and CDR2 is SVGEGT. This CDR3 spans 16 amino acids. CDR3 nucleotide sequence: TGTGCCAGCAGTTACCCGGCTAGCGGGGGCACAGATACGCAGTATTTT. This translates into CASSYPASGGTDTQYF.